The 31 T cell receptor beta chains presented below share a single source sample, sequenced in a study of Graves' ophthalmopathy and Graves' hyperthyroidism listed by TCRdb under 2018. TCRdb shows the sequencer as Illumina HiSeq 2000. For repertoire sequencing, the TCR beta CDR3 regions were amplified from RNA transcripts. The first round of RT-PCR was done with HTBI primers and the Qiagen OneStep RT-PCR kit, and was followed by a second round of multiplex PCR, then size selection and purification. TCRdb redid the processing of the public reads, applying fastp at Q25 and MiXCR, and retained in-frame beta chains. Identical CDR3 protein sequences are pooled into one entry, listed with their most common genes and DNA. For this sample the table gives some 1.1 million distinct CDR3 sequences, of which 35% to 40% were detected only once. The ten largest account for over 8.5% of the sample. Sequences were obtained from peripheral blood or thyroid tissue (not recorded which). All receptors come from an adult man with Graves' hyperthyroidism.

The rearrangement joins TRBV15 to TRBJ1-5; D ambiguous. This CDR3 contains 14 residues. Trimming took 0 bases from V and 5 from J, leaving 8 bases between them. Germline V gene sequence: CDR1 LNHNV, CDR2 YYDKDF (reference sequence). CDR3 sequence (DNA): TGTGCCACCAGCAGAGAGGTTGGTGATCAGCCCCAGCATTTT. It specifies CATSREVGDQPQHF.

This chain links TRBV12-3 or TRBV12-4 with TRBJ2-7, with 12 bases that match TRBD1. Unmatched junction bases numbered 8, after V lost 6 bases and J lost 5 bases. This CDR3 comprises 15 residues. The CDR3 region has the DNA TGTGCCAGCAGCGTCGCCGGGACAGGGGGCCACGAGCAGTACTTC. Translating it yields CASSVAGTGGHEQYF.

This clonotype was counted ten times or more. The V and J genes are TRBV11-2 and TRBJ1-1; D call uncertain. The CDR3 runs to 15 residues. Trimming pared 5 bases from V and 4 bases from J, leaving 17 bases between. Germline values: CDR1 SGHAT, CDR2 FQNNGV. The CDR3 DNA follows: TGTGCCAGCAGCCTAGGGCTACTAGGGAGCACTGAAGCTTTCTTT. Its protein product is CASSLGLLGSTEAFF. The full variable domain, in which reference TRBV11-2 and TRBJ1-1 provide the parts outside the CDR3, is EAGVAQSPRYKIIEKRQSVAFWCNPISGHATLYWYQQILGQGPKLLIQFQNNGVVDDSQLPKDRFSAERLKGVDSTLKIQPAKLEDSAVYLCASSLGLLGSTEAFFGQGTRLTVV.

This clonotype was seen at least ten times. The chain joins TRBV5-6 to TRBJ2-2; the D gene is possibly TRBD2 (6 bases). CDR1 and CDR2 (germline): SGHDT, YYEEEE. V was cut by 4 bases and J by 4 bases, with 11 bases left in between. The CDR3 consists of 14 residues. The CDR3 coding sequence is TGTGCCAGCAGCACCGACGGGGGCACCGGGGAGCTGTTTTTT. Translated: CASSTDGGTGELFF.

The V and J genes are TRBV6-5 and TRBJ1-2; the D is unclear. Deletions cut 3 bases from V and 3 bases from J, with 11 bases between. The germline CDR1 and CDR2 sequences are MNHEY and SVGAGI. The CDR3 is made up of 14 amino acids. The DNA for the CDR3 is TGTGCCAGCAGTTATTATGAGGGATACTATGGCTACACCTTC. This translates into CASSYYEGYYGYTF.

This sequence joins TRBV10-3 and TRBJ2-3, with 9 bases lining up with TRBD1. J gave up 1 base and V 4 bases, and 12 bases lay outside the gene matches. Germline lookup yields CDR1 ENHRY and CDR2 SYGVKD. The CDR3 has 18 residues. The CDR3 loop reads CAISASAGDRDRTDTQYF. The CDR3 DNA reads TGTGCCATCAGTGCCAGTGCGGGGGACAGGGATCGCACAGATACGCAGTATTTT.

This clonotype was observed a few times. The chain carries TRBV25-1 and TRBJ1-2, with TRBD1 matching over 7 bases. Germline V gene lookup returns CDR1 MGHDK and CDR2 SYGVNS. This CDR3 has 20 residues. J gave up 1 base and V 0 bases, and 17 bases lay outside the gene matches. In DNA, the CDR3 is TGTGCCAGCAGTGAATATTCTCCCGTCTCGACTTCAGGGGGTAACTATGGCTACACCTTC. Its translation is CASSEYSPVSTSGGNYGYTF.

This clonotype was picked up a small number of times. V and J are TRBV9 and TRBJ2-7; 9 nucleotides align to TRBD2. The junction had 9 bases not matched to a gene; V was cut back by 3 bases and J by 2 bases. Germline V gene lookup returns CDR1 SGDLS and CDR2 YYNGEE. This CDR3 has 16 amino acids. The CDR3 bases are TGTGCCAGCAGCGCCCTGGGGAGCGGGAGGACCTACGAGCAGTACTTC. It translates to CASSALGSGRTYEQYF. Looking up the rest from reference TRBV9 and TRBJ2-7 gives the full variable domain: DSGVTQTPKHLITATGQRVTLRCSPRSGDLSVYWYQQSLDQGLQFLIQYYNGEERAKGNILERFSAQQFPDLHSELNLSSLELGDSALYFCASSALGSGRTYEQYFGPGTRLTVT.

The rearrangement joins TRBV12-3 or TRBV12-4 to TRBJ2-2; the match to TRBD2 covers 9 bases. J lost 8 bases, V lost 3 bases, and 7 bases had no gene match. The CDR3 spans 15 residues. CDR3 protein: CASSFSRTSVGELFF. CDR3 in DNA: TGTGCCAGCAGTTTTTCCCGGACTAGCGTAGGGGAGCTGTTTTTT.

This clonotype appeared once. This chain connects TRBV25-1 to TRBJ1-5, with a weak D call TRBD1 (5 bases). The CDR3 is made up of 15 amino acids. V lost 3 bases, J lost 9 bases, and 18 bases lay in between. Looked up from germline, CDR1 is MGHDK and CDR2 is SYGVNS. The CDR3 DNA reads TGTGCCAGCAGTGAGGACGAGGGGCCTGGATGGCCCCAGCATTTT. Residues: CASSEDEGPGWPQHF.

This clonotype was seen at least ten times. Here the CDR3 DNA reads TGCAGCGTTGTTCCCCAGGGGAGCCAAGAGACCCAGTACTTC. Amino acid sequence: CSVVPQGSQETQYF. The gene calls are TRBV29-1 and TRBJ2-5; weak D call: TRBD1 (6 bases). Looked up from germline, CDR1 is SQVTM and CDR2 is ANQGSEA. V was cut by 4 bases and J by 1 base, with 13 bases left in between. CDR3 length: 14 amino acids.

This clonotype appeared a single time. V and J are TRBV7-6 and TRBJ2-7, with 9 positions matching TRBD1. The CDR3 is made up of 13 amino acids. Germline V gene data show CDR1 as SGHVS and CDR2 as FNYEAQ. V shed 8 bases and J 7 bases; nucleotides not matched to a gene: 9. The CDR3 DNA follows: TGTGCCAGCCGGGGGACAGGGTCCCCGGAGCAGTACTTC. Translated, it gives CASRGTGSPEQYF.

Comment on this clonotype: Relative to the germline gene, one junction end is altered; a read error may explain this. The CDR3 DNA follows: TGTGCCAGCAGTTTATACAGGGACATGAACACTGAAGCTTTCTTT. The encoded protein is CASSLYRDMNTEAFF. This sequence joins TRBV10-2 and TRBJ1-1; TRBD1 might be the D (6 bases). CDR3 length: 15 amino acids. Per germline, CDR1 WSHSY and CDR2 SAAADI.

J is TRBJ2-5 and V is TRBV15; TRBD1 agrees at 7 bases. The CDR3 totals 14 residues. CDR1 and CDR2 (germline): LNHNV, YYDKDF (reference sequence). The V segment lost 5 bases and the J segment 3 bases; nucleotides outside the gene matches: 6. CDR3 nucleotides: TGTGCCACCAGCTCAGGGGACAGAGAAGAGACCCAGTACTTC. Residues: CATSSGDREETQYF. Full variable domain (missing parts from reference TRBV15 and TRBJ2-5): DAMVIQNPRYQVTQFGKPVTLSCSQTLNHNVMYWYQQKSSQAPKLLFHYYDKDFNNEADTPDNFQSRRPNTSFCFLDIRSPGLGDTAMYLCATSSGDREETQYFGPGTRLLVL.

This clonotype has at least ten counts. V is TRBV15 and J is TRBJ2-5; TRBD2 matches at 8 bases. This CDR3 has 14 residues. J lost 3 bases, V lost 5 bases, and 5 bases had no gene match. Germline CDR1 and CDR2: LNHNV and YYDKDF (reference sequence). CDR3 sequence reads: CATSPSGREETQYF. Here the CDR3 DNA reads TGTGCCACCAGCCCATCCGGGAGGGAAGAGACCCAGTACTTC.

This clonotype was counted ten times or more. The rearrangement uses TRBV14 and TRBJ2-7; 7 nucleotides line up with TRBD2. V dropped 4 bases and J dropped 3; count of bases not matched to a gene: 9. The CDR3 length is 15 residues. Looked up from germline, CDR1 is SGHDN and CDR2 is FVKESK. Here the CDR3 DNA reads TGTGCCAGCAGCCCCCGACTAGCCGGACGCTACGAGCAGTACTTC. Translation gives CASSPRLAGRYEQYF.

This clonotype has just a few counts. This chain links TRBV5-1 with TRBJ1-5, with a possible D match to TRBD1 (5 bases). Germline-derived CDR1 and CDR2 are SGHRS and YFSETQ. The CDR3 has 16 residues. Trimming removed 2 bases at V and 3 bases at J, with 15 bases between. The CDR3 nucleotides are TGCGCCAGCAGCTTCCCTAAAGGGGTAGACAATCAGCCCCAGCATTTT. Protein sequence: CASSFPKGVDNQPQHF.

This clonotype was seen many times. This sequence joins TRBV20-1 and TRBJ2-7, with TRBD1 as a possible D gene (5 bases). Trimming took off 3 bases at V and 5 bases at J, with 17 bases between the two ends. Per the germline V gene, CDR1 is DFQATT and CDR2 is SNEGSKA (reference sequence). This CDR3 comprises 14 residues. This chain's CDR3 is CSASLGHRLHEQYF. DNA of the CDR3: TGCAGTGCTAGTCTAGGGCACAGGCTTCACGAGCAGTACTTC.

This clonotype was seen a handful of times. The CDR3 here is CASSLPGDTGNTIYF. CDR3 DNA: TGCGCCAGCAGCTTGCCGGGGGACACTGGAAACACCATATATTTT. The chain couples TRBV5-1 to TRBJ1-3; possible D gene TRBD1, 6 bases. CDR1 and CDR2 (germline): SGHRS, YFSETQ. This CDR3 has 15 amino acids. V lost 1 base and J lost 2, with 10 bases in between.

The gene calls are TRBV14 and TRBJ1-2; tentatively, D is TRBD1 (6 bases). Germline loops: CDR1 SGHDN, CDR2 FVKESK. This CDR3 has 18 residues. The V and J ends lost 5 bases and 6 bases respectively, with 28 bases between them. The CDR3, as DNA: TGTGCCAGCAGCGTCATCGGGGCGGGGGGCAGGTTGAGCGATGGCTACACCTTC. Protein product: CASSVIGAGGRLSDGYTF.

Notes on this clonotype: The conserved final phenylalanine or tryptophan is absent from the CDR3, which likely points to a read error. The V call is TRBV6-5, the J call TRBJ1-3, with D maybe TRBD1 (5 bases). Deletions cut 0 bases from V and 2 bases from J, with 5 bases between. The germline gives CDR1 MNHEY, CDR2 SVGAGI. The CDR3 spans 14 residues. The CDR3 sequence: CASSYSRAGNTIYC. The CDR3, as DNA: TGTGCCAGCAGTTACTCCAGGGCTGGAAACACCATATATTGT.

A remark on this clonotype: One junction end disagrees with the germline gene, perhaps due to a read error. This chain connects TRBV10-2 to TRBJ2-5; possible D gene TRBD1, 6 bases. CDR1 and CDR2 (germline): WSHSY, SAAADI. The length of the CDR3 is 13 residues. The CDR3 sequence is CASAQGRQETQYF. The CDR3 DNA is TGTGCCAGCGCCCAGGGGCGCCAAGAGACCCAGTACTTC.

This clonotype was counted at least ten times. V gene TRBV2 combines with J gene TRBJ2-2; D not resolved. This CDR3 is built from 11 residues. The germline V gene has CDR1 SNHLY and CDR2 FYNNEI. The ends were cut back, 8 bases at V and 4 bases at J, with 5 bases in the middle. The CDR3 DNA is TGTGCCAGCGATGGCACCGGGGAGCTGTTTTTT. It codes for CASDGTGELFF. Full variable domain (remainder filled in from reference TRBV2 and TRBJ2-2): EPEVTQTPSHQVTQMGQEVILRCVPISNHLYFYWYRQILGQKVEFLVSFYNNEISEKSEIFDDQFSVERPDGSNFTLKIRSTKLEDSAMYFCASDGTGELFFGEGSRLTVL.

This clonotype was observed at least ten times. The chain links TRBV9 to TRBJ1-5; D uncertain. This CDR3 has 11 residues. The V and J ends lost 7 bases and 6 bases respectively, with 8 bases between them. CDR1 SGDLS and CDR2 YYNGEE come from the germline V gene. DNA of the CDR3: TGTGCCAGCCCTCTGCCTCAGCCCCAGCATTTT. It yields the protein CASPLPQPQHF.

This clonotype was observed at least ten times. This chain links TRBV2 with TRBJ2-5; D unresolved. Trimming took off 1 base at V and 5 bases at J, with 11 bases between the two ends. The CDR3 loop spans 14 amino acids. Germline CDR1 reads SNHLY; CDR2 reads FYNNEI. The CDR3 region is CASSEGQDEETQYF. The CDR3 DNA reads TGTGCCAGCAGTGAAGGTCAGGACGAGGAGACCCAGTACTTC.

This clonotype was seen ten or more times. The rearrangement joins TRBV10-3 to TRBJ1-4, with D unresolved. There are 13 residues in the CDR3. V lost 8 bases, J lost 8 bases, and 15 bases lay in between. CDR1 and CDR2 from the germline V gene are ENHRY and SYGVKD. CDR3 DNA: TGTGCCATCCGTGCGGGCGAAACCGAAAAACTGTTTTTT. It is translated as CAIRAGETEKLFF.

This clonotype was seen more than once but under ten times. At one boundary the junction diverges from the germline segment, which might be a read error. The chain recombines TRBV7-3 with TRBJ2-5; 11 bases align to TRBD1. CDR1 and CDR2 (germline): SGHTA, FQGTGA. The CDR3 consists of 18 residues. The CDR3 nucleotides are TGCGCCAGCAGCCATGGACAGGGGGCCGTAGGGTACCAAGAGACCCAGTACTTC. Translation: CASSHGQGAVGYQETQYF.

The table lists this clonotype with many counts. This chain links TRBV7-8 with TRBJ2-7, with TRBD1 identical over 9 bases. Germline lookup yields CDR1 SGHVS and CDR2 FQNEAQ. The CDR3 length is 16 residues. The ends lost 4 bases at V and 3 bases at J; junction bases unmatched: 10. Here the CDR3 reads CASSSRSGTGIYEQYF. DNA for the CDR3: TGTGCCAGCAGCTCTCGATCCGGGACAGGGATCTACGAGCAGTACTTC.

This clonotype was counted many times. The chain's CDR3 is CATSRGRGVYGANVLTF. The CDR3 DNA reads as TGTGCCACCAGCAGGGGCAGGGGGGTGTATGGGGCCAACGTCCTGACTTTC. V and J are TRBV15 and TRBJ2-6, with TRBD1 as a possible D gene (7 bases). The germline V and J ends were trimmed by 3 bases and 3 bases, with 15 bases remaining between them. Germline V gene sequence: CDR1 LNHNV, CDR2 YYDKDF (reference sequence). The CDR3 is 17 amino acids.

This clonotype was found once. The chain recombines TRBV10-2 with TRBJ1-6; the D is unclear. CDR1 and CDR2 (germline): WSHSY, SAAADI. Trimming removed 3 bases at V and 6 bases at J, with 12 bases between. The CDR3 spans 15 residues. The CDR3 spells CASSDPTLGNSPLHF. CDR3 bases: TGCGCCAGCAGTGACCCGACGCTTGGTAATTCACCCCTCCACTTT.

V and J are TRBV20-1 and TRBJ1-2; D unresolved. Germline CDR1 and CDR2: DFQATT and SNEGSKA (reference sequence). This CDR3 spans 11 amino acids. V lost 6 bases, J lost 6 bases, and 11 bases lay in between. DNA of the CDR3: TGCAGTGCGCTGAGGGAGGATGGCTACACCTTC. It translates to CSALREDGYTF.